These T cell receptor beta chains were read from a single sample in a study of T cells after yellow fever vaccination. TCRdb processed the 5' RACE reads anew with MiXCR; each CDR3 protein has one entry. Counted here are about 330,000 distinct CDR3 sequences, roughly 7.5% occurring once; the ten biggest clones make up roughly 15%. Here the sequenced sample was PBMCs, taken more than 40 days after the first yellow fever vaccination. Receptors were obtained from a young man who received the YFV17D yellow fever vaccine. The conserved cysteine and the conserved F or W are not part of the CDR3 here.

j_call,v_call,cdr3_aa
TRBJ1-6,TRBV2,ASSGLTSYNSPLH
TRBJ2-5,TRBV5-1,ASRSLEGETQY
TRBJ2-2,TRBV14,ASSAAHGTTNTGELF
TRBJ1-1,TRBV4-2,ASSPTTRDRGGIHTEAF
TRBJ2-7,TRBV7-6,ASSLVQGYTGEQY
TRBJ2-5,TRBV20-1,SARGPAGAGETQY
TRBJ1-1,TRBV3-1,ASSQDLGTNTEAF
TRBJ2-2,TRBV19,ATARGAGDTGELF
TRBJ2-7,TRBV12-3/TRBV12-4,ASSSDGFFEQY
TRBJ2-5,TRBV7-2,ASSFGTSGTQY
TRBJ1-1,TRBV7-9,ASTGQYTEAF
TRBJ1-2,TRBV29-1,SVALTSGYT
TRBJ2-5,TRBV5-1,ASSLDPGRAEETQY
TRBJ2-1,TRBV20-1,SASRSGGPPYNEQF
TRBJ1-1,TRBV7-9,ASSFWTTEAF
TRBJ2-5,TRBV27,ASSSPASLETQY
TRBJ2-7,TRBV4-2,ASSPSSLVVISSGGRNEQY
TRBJ2-7,TRBV18,ASSPRPTGESATYEQY
TRBJ2-7,TRBV10-1,ASSVAEQY
TRBJ1-2,TRBV20-1,SARDRRQGEYGYT
TRBJ2-1,TRBV11-1,ASSVLGGRWASSYNEQF
TRBJ1-1,TRBV20-1,SARGSGPLNTEAF